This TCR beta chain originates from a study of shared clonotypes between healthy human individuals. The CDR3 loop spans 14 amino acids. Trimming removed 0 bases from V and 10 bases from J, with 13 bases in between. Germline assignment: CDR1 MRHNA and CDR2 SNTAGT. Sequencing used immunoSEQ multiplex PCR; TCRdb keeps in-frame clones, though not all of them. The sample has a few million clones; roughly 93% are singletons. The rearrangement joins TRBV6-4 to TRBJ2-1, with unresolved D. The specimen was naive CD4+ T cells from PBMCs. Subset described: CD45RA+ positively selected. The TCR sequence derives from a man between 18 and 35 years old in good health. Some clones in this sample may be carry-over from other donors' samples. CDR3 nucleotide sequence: TGTGCCAGCAGTGACTCGTTTCGGAGCAGCGAGCAGTTCTTC. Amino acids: CASSDSFRSSEQFF.